The clone carrying this T cell receptor beta chain was seen only once. CDR1 is LNHNV and CDR2 is YYDKDF in the germline V gene (reference sequence). Trimming left V 5 bases short and J 3 bases short, with 23 bases between. This CDR3 has 17 residues. Source study methods: It was from reference gene primer amplification that nucleated cell counts were estimated. Sequencing used immunoSEQ multiplex PCR; TCRdb keeps in-frame clones, though not all of them. V, J and clone size derive from that table, while D and trimming were established from the DNA sequence. The sample shows about 240,000 clones, around 86% of them seen only once. The sample comes from a study of blood T cell repertoires in COVID-19. At the level of the study: There were acute and convalescent COVID-19 samples, and they came from the United States, Italy and Spain.

The chain combines TRBV15 with TRBJ2-7; a weak D match, TRBD1 (6 bases). The specimen was PBMCs or T cells enriched from blood (not recorded which). The clonotype was recovered from a woman between 35 and 50 years old with acute COVID-19. The CDR3 loop is CATSAGWEQGLNYEQYF. CDR3 in DNA: TGTGCCACCAGCGCCGGATGGGAACAGGGATTAAACTACGAGCAGTACTTC.